The clone carrying this T cell receptor (beta chain) was counted between two and nine times. This sample was included in a study of blood T cell repertoires in COVID-19. Background on the study: There were acute and convalescent COVID-19 samples, and they came from the United States, Italy and Spain. From T cells, B-cell-depleted T cells, or PBMCs came the material, which was cDNA or gDNA.

As handled by the study authors: Estimated nucleated cell counts came from reference gene primer amplification. Generated by immunoSEQ multiplex PCR, the TCRdb table keeps only in-frame clones and is missing some. V and J calls and clone size are copied from that table; D and trimming were computed from the DNA. The sample lists roughly 40,000 clones; approximately 85% were seen once. Sequencing input: peripheral blood. The TCR originated in a human donor in a cohort sampled during active COVID-19.

CDR3 in amino acids: CASSVQGHETGNTIYF. The CDR3 DNA sequence: TGTGCCAGCAGCGTACAGGGACACGAAACTGGAAACACCATATATTTT. The rearrangement links TRBV9 to TRBJ1-3; weak D call: TRBD1 (6 bases). Trimming removed 1 base at V and 2 bases at J, with 13 bases between. Germline V gene data show CDR1 as SGDLS and CDR2 as YYNGEE. This CDR3 has 16 amino acids.